Below, 8 T cell receptor beta chains from the same sample are listed, as sequenced in a study of sequential checkpoint blockade in melanoma. Stated treatment: randomized to nivolumab then ipilimumab (arm A) or the reverse (arm B). Only in-frame clones appear in the TCRdb table, and some are missing; sequencing was by immunoSEQ multiplex PCR. Found here are roughly 30,000 clones, over 80% of them singletons; the top ten hold around 17%. The material sequenced was CD8+ T cells sorted from blood (inferred from file names), taken from a patient given nivolumab and ipilimumab in sequence. Receptors were obtained from a human donor with melanoma.

The chain recombines TRBV6-6 with TRBJ1-2, with no clear D. CDR3 length: 10 residues. Germline V gives CDR1 MNHNY, CDR2 SVGAGI (reference sequence). With 5 bases removed from V and 7 bases from J, the gap between germline ends came to 5 bases. The CDR3 sequence: CASSGFGYTF. The DNA of the CDR3 is TGTGCCAGCAGTGGCTTTGGCTACACCTTC.

The chain uses TRBV7-3 and TRBJ2-2; TRBD1 aligns across 8 bases. Germline CDR1 SGHTA, CDR2 FQGTGA. CDR3 length equals 17 residues. Trimming cost V 5 bases and J 4 bases; bases outside gene matches: 12. The CDR3 sequence is CASSPVSRQGSTGELFF. CDR3 in DNA: TGTGCCAGCAGCCCCGTTTCTAGACAGGGGAGCACCGGGGAGCTGTTTTTT.

The J gene is TRBJ2-5, the V gene TRBV7-9; 8 positions agree with TRBD1. Germline-derived CDR1 and CDR2 are SEHNR and FQNEAQ (reference sequence). The ends lost 1 base at V and 5 bases at J; junction bases unmatched: 3. This CDR3 comprises 14 residues. As DNA, the CDR3 is TGTGCCAGCAGCTTAGGGGACAGGTCCGAGACCCAGTACTTC. Translating gives CASSLGDRSETQYF.

This clone appeared a few times. The J gene is TRBJ2-1, the V gene TRBV4-2; TRBD2 agrees at 7 bases. The V and J ends lost 0 bases and 7 bases, in that order; junction bases with no gene match: 6. Germline assignment: CDR1 LGHNA and CDR2 YNFKEQ. CDR3 length: 15 amino acids. The DNA of the CDR3 is TGTGCCAGCAGCCAAGACGGCGGGAGCATGAATGAGCAGTTCTTC. Residues: CASSQDGGSMNEQFF.

This clone was seen only once. V usage is TRBV27 and J usage is TRBJ2-3, with 9 bases lining up with TRBD2. The CDR3 extends over 17 amino acids. J gave up 2 bases and V 3 bases, and 9 bases lay outside the gene matches. Germline V gene lookup returns CDR1 MNHEY and CDR2 SMNVEV (reference sequence). The CDR3 DNA reads TGTGCCAGCAGTTTGAGTGTAGCGGGGGAGATCACAGATACGCAGTATTTT. Translated: CASSLSVAGEITDTQYF.

CDR3 protein: CASSLDQGTGLDTEAFF. The DNA of the CDR3 is TGTGCCAGCAGCTTAGACCAGGGGACGGGTTTGGACACTGAAGCTTTCTTT. V usage is TRBV7-9 and J usage is TRBJ1-1, with D tentatively TRBD1 (6 bases). The V gene's germline CDR1 is SEHNR and CDR2 FQNEAQ (reference sequence). With 1 base removed from V and 3 bases from J, the gap between germline ends came to 18 bases. The CDR3 length is 17 residues.

The CDR3 region has the DNA TGTGCCAGCACTAGTAAGAGTGGGTCTGAAGCTTTCTTT. Translating gives CASTSKSGSEAFF. J is TRBJ1-1 and V is TRBV9; D call uncertain. From germline, CDR1 is SGDLS and CDR2 YYNGEE. The CDR3 has 13 residues. Trimming removed 6 bases from V and 6 bases from J, with 15 bases in between.

The gene calls are TRBV7-8 and TRBJ2-7, with D perhaps matching TRBD2 (6 bases). Germline V gives CDR1 SGHVS, CDR2 FQNEAQ. Trimming took off 1 base at V and 1 base at J, with 11 bases between the two ends. The CDR3 spans 15 residues. CDR3 in amino acids: CASSLDGSPSYEQYF. In DNA, the CDR3 is TGTGCCAGCAGCTTAGACGGGAGCCCATCCTACGAGCAGTACTTC.